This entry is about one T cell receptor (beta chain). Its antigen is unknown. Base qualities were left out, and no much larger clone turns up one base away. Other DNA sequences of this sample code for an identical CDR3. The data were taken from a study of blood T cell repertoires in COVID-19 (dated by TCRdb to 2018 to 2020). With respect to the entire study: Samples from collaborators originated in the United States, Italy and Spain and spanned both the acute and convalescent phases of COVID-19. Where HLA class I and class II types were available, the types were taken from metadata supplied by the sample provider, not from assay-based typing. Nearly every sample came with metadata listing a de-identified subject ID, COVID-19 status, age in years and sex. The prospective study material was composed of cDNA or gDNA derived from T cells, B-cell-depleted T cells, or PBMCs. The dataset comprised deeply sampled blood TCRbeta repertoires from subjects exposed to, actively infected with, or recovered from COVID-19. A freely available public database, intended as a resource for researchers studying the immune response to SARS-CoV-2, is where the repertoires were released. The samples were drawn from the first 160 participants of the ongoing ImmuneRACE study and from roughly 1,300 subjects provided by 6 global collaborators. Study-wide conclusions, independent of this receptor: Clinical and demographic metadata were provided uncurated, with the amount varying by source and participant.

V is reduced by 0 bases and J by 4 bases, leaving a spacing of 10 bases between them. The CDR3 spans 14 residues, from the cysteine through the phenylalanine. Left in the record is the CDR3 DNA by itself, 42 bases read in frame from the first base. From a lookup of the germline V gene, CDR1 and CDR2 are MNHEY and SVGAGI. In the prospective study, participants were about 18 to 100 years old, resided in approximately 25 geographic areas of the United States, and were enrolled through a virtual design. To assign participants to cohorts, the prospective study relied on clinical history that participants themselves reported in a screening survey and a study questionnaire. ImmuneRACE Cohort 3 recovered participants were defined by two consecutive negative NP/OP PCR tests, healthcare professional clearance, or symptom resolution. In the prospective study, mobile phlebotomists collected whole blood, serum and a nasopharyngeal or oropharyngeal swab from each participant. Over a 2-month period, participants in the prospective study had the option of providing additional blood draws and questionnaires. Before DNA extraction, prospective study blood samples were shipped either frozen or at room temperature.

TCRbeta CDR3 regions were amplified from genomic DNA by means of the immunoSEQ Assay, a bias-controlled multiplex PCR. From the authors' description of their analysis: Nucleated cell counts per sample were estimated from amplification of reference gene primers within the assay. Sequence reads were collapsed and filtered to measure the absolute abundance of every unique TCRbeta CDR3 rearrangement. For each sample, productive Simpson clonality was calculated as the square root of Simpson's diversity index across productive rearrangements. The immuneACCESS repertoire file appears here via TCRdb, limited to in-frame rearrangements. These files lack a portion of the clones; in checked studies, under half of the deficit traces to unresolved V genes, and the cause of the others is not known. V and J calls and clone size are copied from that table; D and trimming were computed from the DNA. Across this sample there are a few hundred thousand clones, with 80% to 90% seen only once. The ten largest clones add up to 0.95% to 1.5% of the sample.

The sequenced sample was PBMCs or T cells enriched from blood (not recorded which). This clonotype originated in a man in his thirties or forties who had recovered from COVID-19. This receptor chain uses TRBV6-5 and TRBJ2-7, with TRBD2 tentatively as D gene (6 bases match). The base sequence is TGTGCCAGCAGTTACTCAGGGACTGGATACGAGCAGTACTTC. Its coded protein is CASSYSGTGYEQYF.